The 14 T cell receptor beta chains reported below all come from one sample, sequenced in a study of blood T cell repertoires in COVID-19. TCRdb keeps only in-frame clones here, not all; method: immunoSEQ multiplex PCR. The sample lists 150,000 to 180,000 clones; around 82% were seen once. The sequenced sample consisted of peripheral blood. The receptors here all came from a man in his 60s with COVID-19, enrolled during active disease.

The J gene is TRBJ1-3, the V gene TRBV3-1 (or the pseudogene TRBV3-2), with TRBD1 as a possible D gene (6 bases). This CDR3 has 15 amino acids. The germline gives CDR1 LGHDT, CDR2 YNNKEL (reference sequence). V lost 0 bases and J 7 bases, leaving 13 bases between the germline ends. The CDR3 region has the DNA TGTGCCAGCAGCCAAGACCTAGGGACACTTAACACCATATATTTT. Protein: CASSQDLGTLNTIYF.

This rearrangement joins TRBV9 to TRBJ2-7, with 9 bases matching TRBD1. CDR3 length: 14 residues. V was clipped by 6 bases and J by 5 bases; unmatched bases: 9. The germline CDR1 and CDR2 sequences are SGDLS and YYNGEE. CDR3 nucleotides: TGTGCCAGCAACCAACAGGGGGCGCATAACGAGCAGTACTTC. Translated, it gives CASNQQGAHNEQYF.

The CDR3 DNA is TGTGCCAGCAGCTTCGGACAGGGACAAGAGACCCAGTACTTC. Translating gives CASSFGQGQETQYF. The chain employs TRBV9 and TRBJ2-5, with 8 bases fitting TRBD1. This CDR3 spans 14 amino acids. With 4 bases clipped from V and 2 bases from J, the junction kept 4 bases outside the gene matches. CDR1 is SGDLS and CDR2 is YYNGEE in the germline V gene.

The chain carries TRBV27 and TRBJ1-1, with 7 bases matching TRBD1. This CDR3 has 15 amino acids. Germline assignment: CDR1 MNHEY and CDR2 SMNVEV (reference sequence). V lost 4 bases, J lost 2 bases, and 7 bases stayed unmatched. The CDR3 coding sequence is TGTGCCAGCAGTTCTTCCGGGACAGCAAACACTGAAGCTTTCTTT. Amino acids: CASSSSGTANTEAFF.

Comments on this clone: In the same sample, other DNA sequences code for this CDR3. The chain recombines TRBV6-5 with TRBJ1-5; TRBD1 might be the D (5 bases). The V end was cut by 3 bases, the J end by 5 bases, with 11 bases between. The germline V gene has CDR1 MNHEY and CDR2 SVGAGI. The CDR3 is made up of 14 amino acids. CDR3 region: CASSYGRGDQPQHF. The DNA of the CDR3 is TGTGCCAGCAGTTATGGGAGGGGAGATCAGCCCCAGCATTTT.

The chain joins TRBV7-2 to TRBJ2-7; 8 bases match TRBD1. Trimming removed 2 bases from V and 3 bases from J; junction bases left unmatched: 3. Looked up from germline, CDR1 is SGHTA and CDR2 is FQGNSA. The CDR3 has 14 amino acids. CDR3 amino acids: CASSLTGGLYEQYF. CDR3 DNA sequence: TGTGCCAGCAGCTTAACAGGGGGGCTCTACGAGCAGTACTTC.

This CDR3 reads CASSPRSNQPQHF. CDR3 nucleotides: TGTGCCAGCAGCCCCCGGAGCAATCAGCCCCAGCATTTT. The chain recombines TRBV3-1 (or the pseudogene TRBV3-2) with TRBJ1-5; D remains unclear. The germline gives CDR1 LGHDT, CDR2 YNNKEL (reference sequence). Between the trimmed V and J ends, which lost 4 bases and 1 base, there was a span of 5 bases. The CDR3 has 13 residues.

As to this clone: A junction end diverges from the germline sequence, so it may reflect a read error. This chain joins TRBV15 and TRBJ2-7, with 7 bases aligning to TRBD2. CDR1 LNHNV and CDR2 YYDKDF come from the germline V gene (reference sequence). This CDR3 spans 14 amino acids. The CDR3 bases are TGTGCCACCAGCAGGGCCTCGGGGCGGGAGCCTATAAACTTC. As protein: CATSRASGREPINF.

This rearrangement joins TRBV9 to TRBJ2-3; D is possibly TRBD2 (6 bases). Germline lookup yields CDR1 SGDLS and CDR2 YYNGEE. This CDR3 is built from 15 residues. Trimming left V 3 bases short and J 6 bases short, with 17 bases between. CDR3 DNA: TGTGCCAGCAGCGGGGGACTCGGTTCAATGGATACGCAGTATTTT. Protein sequence: CASSGGLGSMDTQYF.

The chain employs TRBV2 and TRBJ1-5; no definite D call. The V gene's germline CDR1 is SNHLY and CDR2 FYNNEI. The CDR3 totals 15 residues. V lost 5 bases and J 2 bases, leaving 13 bases between the germline ends. In DNA, the CDR3 is TGTGCCAGCAGTTCAGAGGGTCTCGGCAATCAGCCCCAGCATTTT. It specifies CASSSEGLGNQPQHF.

The sample holds one count of this clone. The chain carries TRBV29-1 and TRBJ1-2; D is unresolved. The CDR3 spans 11 residues. Trimming removed 5 bases from V and 6 bases from J, with 10 bases in between. From germline, CDR1 is SQVTM and CDR2 ANQGSEA. The CDR3 bases are TGCAGCGTTAGCTCAGGTGATGGCTACACCTTC. This gives the protein CSVSSGDGYTF.

The chain joins TRBV30 to TRBJ1-6; 9 nucleotides align to TRBD1. Germline V gene sequence: CDR1 GTSNPN, CDR2 SVGIG (reference sequence). Losses at the gene ends were 0 bases for V and 9 bases for J; bases not matched to a gene: 3. The CDR3 extends over 14 amino acids. The CDR3 DNA sequence: TGTGCCTGGAGTGTAACAGGGGGCACTTCACCCCTCCACTTT. Protein: CAWSVTGGTSPLHF.

This clone has a single count. The chain couples TRBV7-2 to TRBJ1-4, with D perhaps matching TRBD1 (6 bases). Germline V gives CDR1 SGHTA, CDR2 FQGNSA. The V gene lost 5 bases and the J gene lost 4 bases, with 8 bases spanning the gap. There are 13 residues in the CDR3. CDR3 nucleotides: TGTGCCAGCAGCCGGACAGTTAATGAAAAACTGTTTTTT. It codes for CASSRTVNEKLFF.

The gene calls are TRBV7-2 and TRBJ1-2; 11 bases align to TRBD1. Germline V gene lookup returns CDR1 SGHTA and CDR2 FQGNSA. This CDR3 is 16 amino acids long. Trimming cost V 0 bases and J 5 bases; bases outside gene matches: 5. CDR3 in DNA: TGTGCCAGCAGCTTAGCAGGACAGGGGGCCTTGTATGGCTACACCTTC. Its translation: CASSLAGQGALYGYTF.